This T cell receptor beta chain was captured in a study of CD4 T cells in relation to SARS-CoV-2 and coronaviruses (TCRdb year 2021). The study in broad terms: In the ViraFEST assay, PBMCs were grown with antigen for about ten days, and TCR beta CDR3s were then sequenced to identify antigen-specific clonal expansions. The negative reference condition was either a culture with an HIV-1 Nef peptide pool or a culture with no peptide. Using patient-derived lymphoblastoid cell lines, the shared crossreactive spike epitopes were mapped to their HLA restriction. Memory CD4+ T cell crossreactivity between SARS-CoV-2 and common cold coronavirus spike proteins was assessed at the TCR clonotype level in the study. The Adaptive Biotechnologies TCR-sequencing kit was used to sequence samples from three pre-COVID donors and the naive versus memory experiments, whereas other data were Illumina-based. A different TCR-beta assay, based on Illumina, was used to sequence expansion assays from other donors in the study. Study-wide findings and limitations: Crossreactivity analysis centred on spike protein, so crossreactivity against other viral proteins was not assessed. Compared with monoreactive clones, crossreactive clones had significantly weaker SARS-CoV-2-driven expansion, a result consistent with antigenic imprinting. The study was limited by small numbers of patients and tested TCRs. No donor contributed both pre-pandemic and post-infection samples, which limited tracing the source of pre-existing responses. Memory CD4+ clonotypes crossrecognizing SARS-CoV-2 and at least one common cold coronavirus spike were found in roughly 59% of donors.

Note on this clone: Its antigen is still unknown. No base quality information exists; no much larger clone differs at one position.

CD4+ T cells from unexposed donors were collected before the COVID-19 pandemic (2011-2018). After less than 13 days of culture, CD4+ T cells were isolated with the EasySep CD4+ T cell isolation kit. As cell number allowed, CD4+ T cells from unexposed donors were tested for reactivity to SARS-CoV-2 S and N and to four common cold coronavirus spike pools. Each well held 1.5 million to 2 million PBMCs cultured in IMDM containing roughly 5.2% human AB serum and about 11 IU/ml IL-2. Half of the culture medium was replaced with fresh IL-2-containing medium on days 3 and 7. In general, triplicate replicate wells were used for every peptide culture condition. The leukapheresis product used for the unexposed donors was purchased from a commercial source. Ficoll-Paque PLUS gradient centrifugation was used to isolate PBMCs from leukapheresis product or whole blood. PBMCs were either cryopreserved at -140°C or used fresh in the expansion assay. The QIAamp Micro DNA Kit was used to extract genomic DNA from the CD4+ T cells.

The germline V gene encodes CDR1 MNHEY and CDR2 SVGAGI. The CDR3 numbers 14 residues from cysteine through phenylalanine. Of the read, only the CDR3 DNA is kept; its 42 bases are in frame from base 1. The junction shows trimming of 6 bases on V and 5 bases on J, and the gene matches do not reach 4 bases of it. The library was made by the immunoSEQ multiplex PCR assay. As for the authors' bioinformatics: During preprocessing, nonproductive sequences were discarded, as were any CDR3s that did not begin with C, did not end with F or W, or were shorter than 7 amino acids. The MANAFEST web app was used to call antigen-specific clonotypes on the basis of expansion compared with the reference and with other culture wells. A clone was considered positive if the clone showed significant expansion compared with the reference culture in 2 of 3 replicate wells at an FDR below 0.05. Positive clones also required significant expansion versus all other tandem wells and an odds ratio above 5. Pairwise Levenshtein distance, computed with the stringdist R package after three terminal residues were trimmed from each end, was used as the measure of CDR3 homology. Drawn from immuneACCESS, this table holds only the in-frame rearrangements with V and J called that TCRdb kept. Clones are partly lost; checked studies trace under half to an unresolved V gene and leave the rest unexplained. Clone size and the V and J calls come from that table; the DNA yielded D and trimming. Within this sample are 9,500 to 15,000 clones, with roughly three quarters of them counted one time only. The ten largest clones represent roughly 8% of the sample.

Input material: CD4+ T cells from PBMCs, cultured in vitro. The receptor was derived from a human donor in good health. This sequence uses TRBV6-5 and TRBJ2-4; 10 junctional bases match TRBD2. The CDR3 reads as follows: CASSDGTSENIQYF. The sequence in DNA is TGTGCCAGCAGCGACGGGACTAGCGAAAACATTCAGTACTTC.